Presented here are 24 T cell receptor beta chains from one specimen sequenced in a study of identical twins. MiXCR was run by TCRdb on the 5' RACE reads, yielding one entry per CDR3 protein. The table lists more than 400,000 distinct CDR3 sequences, roughly 15% of them singletons. In addition, the sample was reused for a study of yellow fever vaccine responses in identical twins.

Sequenced sample: CD4+ T cells sorted from blood. The origin of the receptors is a woman aged 18 to 35 in good health.

This clonotype was seen a few times. The V gene is TRBV11-3, the J gene TRBJ2-3, with 8 bases aligning to TRBD2. V gave up 3 bases and J gave up 5 bases; unmatched junction bases: 4. Germline CDR1 reads SGHNT; CDR2 reads YENEEA. The CDR3 totals 14 residues. The CDR3 sequence: CASSLSGSRDTQYF. CDR3 coding DNA: TGTGCCAGCAGCTTGAGCGGGAGTAGAGATACGCAGTATTTT.

The table lists this clonotype with a few counts. The genes are TRBV10-3 and TRBJ2-1; D possibly corresponds to TRBD2 (7 bases). The V and J ends lost 7 bases and 5 bases respectively, with 12 bases between them. Germline assignment: CDR1 ENHRY and CDR2 SYGVKD. The CDR3 loop spans 13 amino acids. The DNA for the CDR3 is TGTGCCATCATGGGGGGGGCTGACAATGAGCAGTTCTTC. Translating it yields CAIMGGADNEQFF.

This clonotype has more than one count but fewer than ten. V usage is TRBV11-1 and J usage is TRBJ1-1; unclear D gene. CDR3 length: 14 residues. The V and J ends lost 2 bases and 0 bases respectively, with 7 bases between them. From germline, CDR1 is SGHAT and CDR2 FQDESV (reference sequence). The CDR3 region is CASSLQQLNTEAFF. The CDR3 coding sequence is TGTGCCAGCAGCTTACAGCAGTTGAACACTGAAGCTTTCTTT.

There are many counts of this clonotype. The J gene is TRBJ2-1, the V gene TRBV12-3 or TRBV12-4; D remains unclear. This CDR3 comprises 15 residues. The V gene lost 5 bases and the J gene lost 1 base, with 12 bases spanning the gap. The CDR3 spells CASSPTTISYNEQFF. The CDR3 DNA sequence: TGTGCCAGCAGTCCCACAACTATATCCTACAATGAGCAGTTCTTC.

In this sample, this clonotype turned up a few times. The chain couples TRBV6-1 to TRBJ2-5; 8 bases map to TRBD2. This CDR3 contains 15 residues. Per germline, CDR1 MNHNS and CDR2 SASEGT. Trimming removed 0 bases from V and 4 bases from J; junction bases left unmatched: 4. DNA for the CDR3: TGTGCCAGCAGTGAAGCTCGGCTAGCGGGAGAGACCCAGTACTTC. Amino acid sequence: CASSEARLAGETQYF.

This clonotype appeared a few times. The gene calls are TRBV6-5 and TRBJ2-7, with 10 positions matching TRBD2. This CDR3 region has 17 residues. J was trimmed by 0 bases and V by 4 bases; bases with no gene match: 9. Looked up from germline, CDR1 is MNHEY and CDR2 is SVGAGI. The CDR3 reads CASSLVAGGLGSYEQYF. The CDR3, as DNA: TGTGCCAGCAGTTTGGTAGCGGGAGGACTTGGCTCCTACGAGCAGTACTTC.

The sample holds a few counts of this clonotype. The chain uses TRBV7-2 and TRBJ2-2, with 12 bases fitting TRBD2. This CDR3 has 15 amino acids. The junction had 5 bases not matched to a gene; V was cut back by 5 bases and J by 7 bases. Per the germline V gene, CDR1 is SGHTA and CDR2 is FQGNSA. CDR3 DNA: TGTGCCAGCAGCCCCGTGGGACTAGCGGGCGGGGAGCTGTTTTTT. It specifies CASSPVGLAGGELFF.

This clonotype was observed many times. The genes are TRBV12-3 or TRBV12-4 and TRBJ1-1; 7 positions match TRBD1. V was pared by 6 bases and J by 0 bases, with 10 bases of the junction left unmatched. The CDR3 is 16 amino acids. CDR3 region: CASSFTGTAMNTEAFF. In DNA, the CDR3 is TGTGCCAGCAGCTTCACCGGGACAGCCATGAACACTGAAGCTTTCTTT.

The gene calls are TRBV7-8 and TRBJ1-4; D ambiguous. V gave up 6 bases and J gave up 11 bases, with 16 bases separating them. Germline loops: CDR1 SGHVS, CDR2 FQNEAQ. The CDR3 totals 13 residues. The CDR3 coding sequence is TGTGCCAGCAGTCCCACGGGCGGCACGAAACTGTTTTTT. Translation: CASSPTGGTKLFF.

This clonotype was seen only a few times. The V gene is TRBV12-3 or TRBV12-4, the J gene TRBJ1-2; D gene unclear. CDR3 length: 15 amino acids. Trimming removed 6 bases from V and 2 bases from J, with 16 bases in between. Here the CDR3 reads CASSPQELGNYGYTF. The CDR3, as DNA: TGTGCCAGCAGCCCCCAGGAGTTGGGAAACTATGGCTACACCTTC.

In this sample, this clonotype turned up a few times. The genes are TRBV4-1 and TRBJ1-3; no definite D call. V lost 0 bases and J lost 3, with 3 bases in between. CDR3 length: 13 amino acids. Germline V gene lookup returns CDR1 MGHRA and CDR2 YSYEKL. CDR3 in amino acids: CASSQEVGNTIYF. CDR3 in DNA: TGCGCCAGCAGCCAAGAAGTTGGAAACACCATATATTTT.

The chain has TRBV21-1 and TRBJ2-3. TRBV21-1 is a documented pseudogene. The CDR3 loop spans 12 amino acids. CDR3 nucleotide sequence: TGTGCCAGCAGCAAGTACACAGATACGCAGTATTTT. Residues: CASSKYTDTQYF.

This clonotype has just a few counts. CDR3 sequence (DNA): TGCGCCAGCAGCCCCAGGACTAGCGGGAGTTTAAATGAGCAGTTCTTC. It codes for CASSPRTSGSLNEQFF. The V and J genes are TRBV4-1 and TRBJ2-1, with TRBD2 matching over 13 bases. Germline V gene data show CDR1 as MGHRA and CDR2 as YSYEKL. The CDR3 spans 16 residues. After removal of 4 bases from V and 7 bases from J, the junction contained 7 bases not matched to a gene.

This chain uses TRBV5-1 with TRBJ2-1; D is unclear. CDR3 length: 17 amino acids. Trimming stripped 2 bases from V and 2 bases from J, with 17 bases between. Germline CDR1 SGHRS, CDR2 YFSETQ. CDR3 in amino acids: CASSLNPGMYPYNEQFF. In nucleotides, the CDR3 is TGCGCCAGCAGCTTAAACCCAGGCATGTATCCCTACAATGAGCAGTTCTTC.

The V call is TRBV10-3, the J call TRBJ2-5; 9 bases agree with TRBD2. Germline V lookup: CDR1 ENHRY, CDR2 SYGVKD. The CDR3 consists of 14 residues. V lost 7 bases, J lost 5 bases, and 8 bases stayed unmatched. The CDR3 coding sequence is TGTGCCATCAAGGATAGCGGGGGTATGGAGACCCAGTACTTC. It encodes CAIKDSGGMETQYF.

The chain links TRBV20-1 to TRBJ2-7; D remains ambiguous. The CDR3 has 13 amino acids. Germline loops: CDR1 DFQATT, CDR2 SNEGSKA (reference sequence). Trimming removed 5 bases from V and 3 bases from J, with 14 bases in between. CDR3 sequence reads: CSAHDLARYEQYF. CDR3 coding DNA: TGCAGTGCTCACGACTTAGCCCGCTACGAGCAGTACTTC.

The gene calls are TRBV18 and TRBJ2-3; 9 bases are a match to TRBD1. This CDR3 has 16 amino acids. Germline assignment: CDR1 KGHSH and CDR2 LQKENI. The V and J ends lost 3 bases and 2 bases, in that order; junction bases with no gene match: 6. CDR3 sequence (DNA): TGTGCCAGCTCACCCCAACAGGGGGCGTCCACAGATACGCAGTATTTT. Amino acids: CASSPQQGASTDTQYF.

The chain employs TRBV5-6 and TRBJ2-1, with a weak D call TRBD2 (6 bases). V was pared by 0 bases and J by 0 bases, with 13 bases between. This CDR3 is 17 amino acids long. Germline CDR1 is SGHDT and CDR2 is YYEEEE. The CDR3 loop reads CASSLEGSGGSYNEQFF. In DNA, the CDR3 is TGTGCCAGCAGCTTGGAAGGTAGCGGAGGCTCCTACAATGAGCAGTTCTTC.

This chain joins TRBV2 and TRBJ2-5; 11 bases fit TRBD1. Germline-derived CDR1 and CDR2 are SNHLY and FYNNEI. The CDR3 runs to 15 residues. V lost 5 bases to trimming and J lost 4 bases; unmatched junction nucleotides: 6. The CDR3 protein is CASSLRTGGAETQYF. The CDR3 region has the DNA TGTGCCAGCAGTCTAAGGACAGGGGGCGCAGAGACCCAGTACTTC.

This clonotype has more than one count but fewer than ten. V usage is TRBV28 and J usage is TRBJ2-7, with 14 bases identical to TRBD2. This CDR3 is 18 amino acids long. Trimming cost V 2 bases and J 5 bases; bases outside gene matches: 11. Germline V gives CDR1 MDHEN, CDR2 SYDVKM. Here the CDR3 reads CASSLMAGTSGSFNEQYF. The DNA for the CDR3 is TGTGCCAGCAGTTTAATGGCCGGGACTAGCGGGAGTTTTAACGAGCAGTACTTC. The full variable domain, completed using reference TRBV28 and TRBJ2-7, is DVKVTQSSRYLVKRTGEKVFLECVQDMDHENMFWYRQDPGLGLRLIYFSYDVKMKEKGDIPEGYSVSREKKERFSLILESASTNQTSMYLCASSLMAGTSGSFNEQYFGPGTRLTVT.

This clonotype was seen only a few times. The CDR3 protein is CAISLNRDTGELFF. CDR3 nucleotides: TGTGCCATCAGCCTAAACCGGGACACCGGGGAGCTGTTTTTT. The chain joins TRBV10-3 to TRBJ2-2; no firm D call. CDR3 size: 14 residues. Between the trimmed V and J ends, which lost 6 bases and 3 bases, there was a span of 11 bases. Germline V gives CDR1 ENHRY, CDR2 SYGVKD.

The sample holds many counts of this clonotype. This chain links TRBV7-8 with TRBJ2-7; TRBD2 matches 9 bases. The CDR3 is 15 residues long. Germline V gene data show CDR1 as SGHVS and CDR2 as FQNEAQ. With V trimmed by 4 bases and J by 0 bases, 4 bases remained unmatched. CDR3 DNA: TGTGCCAGCAGCTCTAGCGGGGTCCTCTCCTACGAGCAGTACTTC. Translated, it gives CASSSSGVLSYEQYF.

The gene calls are TRBV28 and TRBJ2-7; D is ambiguous. The V gene's germline CDR1 is MDHEN and CDR2 SYDVKM. The CDR3 runs to 15 residues. Deletions cut 2 bases from V and 1 base from J, with 12 bases between. For the CDR3, the DNA is TGTGCCAGCAGTTTAGGTACAAGATATTCCTACGAGCAGTACTTC. This sequence encodes CASSLGTRYSYEQYF.

The chain carries TRBV10-3 and TRBJ1-4; D call uncertain. CDR1 ENHRY and CDR2 SYGVKD come from the germline V gene. The CDR3 is made up of 15 amino acids. V lost 2 bases, J lost 5 bases, and 12 bases lay in between. CDR3 protein: CAISEGRIINEKLFF. The DNA for the CDR3 is TGTGCCATCAGTGAGGGACGGATTATAAATGAAAAACTGTTTTTT.